The 7 T cell receptor beta chains listed next were all sequenced from one sample in a study of blood T cells in healthy people across ages. A sample-barcoded 5' primer and a J-beta primer mix were used in a second PCR of roughly 6 to 11 cycles. MiXCR was run by TCRdb on the 5' RACE reads, yielding one entry per CDR3 protein. The sample has more than 1,000,000 distinct CDR3 sequences; almost 25% are singletons. The same specimen was also included in a second study, on T cells of mothers and their children.

Sequenced input: blood. The receptors derive from a girl aged 2 to 9 in good health.

This clonotype came up a few times. The rearrangement joins TRBV27 to TRBJ2-3, with 10 bases aligning to TRBD2. V dropped 4 bases and J dropped 4; count of bases not matched to a gene: 8. The CDR3 runs 16 residues. The V gene's germline CDR1 is MNHEY and CDR2 SMNVEV (reference sequence). The CDR3 DNA reads TGTGCCAGCAGTTCCCCCTTTAGCGGGGGGCCAGATACGCAGTATTTT. Translation: CASSSPFSGGPDTQYF.

This clonotype showed up just a few times. At one boundary the junction diverges from the germline segment, which might be a read error. V is TRBV20-1 and J is TRBJ2-1; D possibly corresponds to TRBD1 (6 bases). The CDR3 is 14 residues long. Germline values: CDR1 DFQATT, CDR2 SNEGSKA (reference sequence). CDR3 residues: CSVVRGSTDNGQFF. In DNA, the CDR3 is TGCAGTGTCGTGAGGGGGTCGACCGACAATGGGCAGTTCTTC.

The chain recombines TRBV6-5 with TRBJ2-5; D might be TRBD1 (6 bases). The V gene's germline CDR1 is MNHEY and CDR2 SVGAGI. Trimming took 4 bases from V and 5 from J, leaving 11 bases between them. The CDR3 runs 13 residues. The CDR3 sequence: CASSLDSYETQYF. The CDR3 nucleotides are TGTGCCAGCAGTTTGGACAGTTATGAGACCCAGTACTTC.

This chain links TRBV7-2 with TRBJ2-1; D ambiguous. This CDR3 is 12 amino acids long. Germline lookup yields CDR1 SGHTA and CDR2 FQGNSA. V was cut by 5 bases and J by 7 bases, with 9 bases left in between. The CDR3 is CASSHVGNEQFF. For the CDR3, the DNA is TGTGCCAGCAGCCACGTTGGGAATGAGCAGTTCTTC.

Remarks on this clonotype: The conserved closing phenylalanine or tryptophan is absent in this CDR3, likely reflecting a read error. V and J are TRBV19 and TRBJ2-5; possible D gene TRBD1, 6 bases. Germline V CDR1 and CDR2: LNHDA, SQIVND (reference sequence). The CDR3 covers 18 residues. The ends were cut back, 6 bases at V and 5 bases at J, with 28 bases in the middle. The CDR3 sequence is CASSDLGMTGPLRETQYL. CDR3 DNA: TGTGCCAGTAGCGACCTTGGGATGACAGGACCCCTCCGGGAGACCCAGTACCTC.

V usage is TRBV15 and J usage is TRBJ1-3; no definite D call. The CDR3 is 18 amino acids. Germline CDR1 and CDR2: LNHNV and YYDKDF (reference sequence). V gave up 3 bases and J gave up 9 bases, with 27 bases separating them. The CDR3 region has the DNA TGTGCCACCAGCAGGGAATTATACCTTGACCGCCCGGGCGGCACCATATATTTT. Translation: CATSRELYLDRPGGTIYF.

In DNA form, the CDR3 reads TGTGCCAGCTCACCACTTTCTGGATCCGGGGCCAACGTCCTGACTTTC. It yields the protein CASSPLSGSGANVLTF. The rearrangement joins TRBV18 to TRBJ2-6; D is unresolved. The V gene lost 1 base and the J gene lost 4 bases, with 11 bases spanning the gap. Per germline, CDR1 KGHSH and CDR2 LQKENI. CDR3 length: 16 residues.